These 22 T cell receptor beta chains were all obtained from the same sample, sequenced in a study of blood T cell repertoires in COVID-19 (dated by TCRdb to 2019 to 2021). Library method: the immunoSEQ multiplex PCR assay. This is the immuneACCESS table as TCRdb keeps it, with only in-frame sequences that have V and J called. A part of the clones is gone; compared with another copy, unresolved V genes explain less than half, and the rest is unexplained. The sample table contains over 350,000 clones; only one count was recorded for roughly nine tenths of them. More than 0.85% of the sample is held by the ten biggest clonotypes. The sample was PBMCs or T cells enriched from blood (not recorded which). All receptors derive from a woman between 40 and 50 years old who had been exposed to COVID-19.

The V call is TRBV4-3, the J call TRBJ2-2; TRBD2 aligns across 8 bases. This CDR3 has 15 amino acids. Trimming removed 4 bases from V and 7 bases from J; junction bases left unmatched: 8. CDR1 is LGHNA and CDR2 is YSLEER in the germline V gene. CDR3 sequence (DNA): TGCGCCAGCAGCCCTAGCGGGCGCGGTCGCGGGGAGCTGTTTTTT. Amino acid sequence: CASSPSGRGRGELFF.

The chain carries TRBV6-5 and TRBJ2-3; no definite D call. The CDR3 spans 13 residues. Deletions cut 2 bases from V and 6 bases from J, with 9 bases between. The germline gives CDR1 MNHEY, CDR2 SVGAGI. The CDR3 DNA reads as TGTGCCAGCAGTTACCCTAGTGCTGATACGCAGTATTTT. It specifies CASSYPSADTQYF.

The CDR3 loop is CASSLVGDGNTIYF. CDR3 sequence (DNA): TGTGCCAGCAGCTTAGTAGGGGATGGAAACACCATATATTTT. The J gene is TRBJ1-3, the V gene TRBV7-9, with D perhaps matching TRBD1 (5 bases). CDR3 size: 14 residues. CDR1 is SEHNR, CDR2 FQNEAQ, per germline (reference sequence). The ends were cut back, 1 base at V and 3 bases at J, with 7 bases in the middle.

This rearrangement joins TRBV25-1 to TRBJ2-2; 9 bases fit TRBD1. After removal of 6 bases from V and 5 bases from J, the junction contained 10 bases not matched to a gene. Germline CDR1 MGHDK, CDR2 SYGVNS. The CDR3 has 16 amino acids. CDR3 sequence: CASSGQGSMGTGELFF. CDR3 coding DNA: TGTGCCAGCAGCGGACAGGGGTCGATGGGGACCGGGGAGCTGTTTTTT.

The gene calls are TRBV6-5 and TRBJ2-2; TRBD2 is a possible D gene (5 bases). Germline CDR1 MNHEY, CDR2 SVGAGI. CDR3 length: 14 residues. Deletions cut 7 bases from V and 0 bases from J, with 9 bases between. CDR3 sequence: CASTRGSNTGELFF. CDR3 nucleotide sequence: TGTGCCAGCACTCGGGGATCGAACACCGGGGAGCTGTTTTTT.

The rearrangement joins TRBV30 to TRBJ2-7; possible D gene TRBD2, 6 bases. Germline V CDR1 and CDR2: GTSNPN, SVGIG (reference sequence). V lost 2 bases, J lost 7 bases, and 15 bases lay in between. This CDR3 contains 13 residues. The CDR3 protein is CAWSSGGYLEQYF. In DNA, the CDR3 is TGTGCCTGGAGTTCCGGGGGATACTTGGAGCAGTACTTC.

This chain links TRBV19 with TRBJ1-1, with unresolved D. Germline V gene data show CDR1 as LNHDA and CDR2 as SQIVND (reference sequence). This CDR3 spans 16 amino acids. The germline V and J ends were trimmed by 4 bases and 0 bases, with 15 bases remaining between them. The CDR3: CASSTPRAEVNTEAFF. For the CDR3, the DNA is TGTGCCAGTAGTACCCCCCGGGCGGAGGTGAACACTGAAGCTTTCTTT.

CDR3 sequence: CASSSGASRNEKLFF. CDR3 DNA sequence: TGTGCCAGCAGTTCAGGGGCATCGAGAAATGAAAAACTGTTTTTT. J is TRBJ1-4 and V is TRBV6-5, with a possible D match to TRBD1 (6 bases). CDR1 MNHEY and CDR2 SVGAGI come from the germline V gene. V was pared by 4 bases and J by 5 bases, with 14 bases between. The CDR3 covers 15 residues.

Here the CDR3 reads CASSGQSYQPQHF. In DNA, the CDR3 is TGTGCCAGCAGTGGACAGAGTTATCAGCCCCAGCATTTT. The J gene is TRBJ1-5, the V gene TRBV2, with a possible D match to TRBD1 (5 bases). Germline lookup yields CDR1 SNHLY and CDR2 FYNNEI. This CDR3 has 13 amino acids. With 4 bases removed from V and 5 bases from J, the gap between germline ends came to 9 bases.

J is TRBJ2-7 and V is TRBV19; 10 nucleotides match TRBD2. The J segment lost 5 bases and the V segment lost 3 bases, leaving 7 bases of the junction unmatched. The germline V gene encodes CDR1 LNHDA and CDR2 SQIVND (reference sequence). The CDR3 runs 15 residues. This CDR3 is CASSIKVAGGHEQYF. The CDR3 DNA sequence: TGTGCCAGTAGTATTAAGGTAGCGGGAGGTCACGAGCAGTACTTC. Full variable domain (rest looked up from reference TRBV19 and TRBJ2-7): DGGITQSPKYLFRKEGQNVTLSCEQNLNHDAMYWYRQDPGQGLRLIYYSQIVNDFQKGDIAEGYSVSREKKESFPLTVTSAQKNPTAFYLCASSIKVAGGHEQYFGPGTRLTVT.

V usage is TRBV24-1 and J usage is TRBJ1-5, with D perhaps matching TRBD1 (6 bases). The CDR3 sequence is 17 residues long. V was cut by 4 bases and J by 0 bases, with 15 bases left in between. CDR1 and CDR2 (germline): KGHDR, SFDVKD. The CDR3 protein is CATSDRAGGPSNQPQHF. The CDR3 DNA reads as TGTGCCACCAGTGACCGCGCCGGGGGGCCTAGCAATCAGCCCCAGCATTTT.

This chain uses TRBV5-1 with TRBJ1-1; D is possibly TRBD1 (5 bases). Looked up from germline, CDR1 is SGHRS and CDR2 is YFSETQ. CDR3 size: 17 residues. V lost 0 bases and J lost 3, with 18 bases in between. CDR3 DNA sequence: TGCGCCAGCAGCTTGGGGCGTCGGGGGTACGAGGACACTGAAGCTTTCTTT. Protein sequence: CASSLGRRGYEDTEAFF.

The chain carries TRBV12-3 or TRBV12-4 and TRBJ1-2; D not resolved. V lost 3 bases and J 6 bases, leaving 11 bases between the germline ends. CDR3 length equals 13 residues. The CDR3 loop reads CASSLGRAHGYTF. CDR3 bases: TGTGCCAGCAGTTTGGGGAGGGCCCATGGCTACACCTTC.

The V gene is TRBV9, the J gene TRBJ1-1, with a weak D call TRBD1 (6 bases). The CDR3 is 14 residues long. The ends were cut back, 5 bases at V and 1 base at J, with 12 bases in the middle. Germline V gene sequence: CDR1 SGDLS, CDR2 YYNGEE. In DNA form, the CDR3 reads TGTGCCAGCAGTGTCCGGGACACGAACACTGAAGCTTTCTTT. It translates to CASSVRDTNTEAFF.

The rearrangement joins TRBV24-1 to TRBJ2-7; D might be TRBD1 (6 bases). Germline CDR1 reads KGHDR; CDR2 reads SFDVKD. The CDR3 consists of 15 residues. V lost 1 base to trimming and J lost 4 bases, with 13 bases between them. This CDR3 is CATSDLEDSSYEQYF. CDR3 nucleotide sequence: TGTGCCACCAGTGATTTAGAGGACAGCAGTTACGAGCAGTACTTC.

The chain carries TRBV15 and TRBJ1-3; D uncertain. Germline V CDR1 and CDR2: LNHNV, YYDKDF (reference sequence). The V gene lost 5 bases and the J gene lost 4 bases, with 9 bases spanning the gap. This CDR3 has 13 amino acids. This chain's CDR3 is CATSWSGGNTIYF. The DNA for the CDR3 is TGTGCCACCAGCTGGAGCGGCGGAAACACCATATATTTT.

The chain combines TRBV3-1 (or the pseudogene TRBV3-2) with TRBJ1-2; 8 bases agree with TRBD1. Germline CDR1 is LGHDT and CDR2 is YNNKEL (reference sequence). The CDR3 runs to 14 residues. J lost 6 bases, V lost 2 bases, and 5 bases had no gene match. CDR3 amino acids: CASSQSDRVDGYTF. For the CDR3, the DNA is TGTGCCAGCAGCCAATCGGACAGGGTGGATGGCTACACCTTC.

The rearrangement uses TRBV21-1 and TRBJ1-1; TRBD1, the D gene given by the table, was not confirmed from the DNA. TRBV21-1 is assigned pseudogene status. The CDR3 covers 16 residues. As DNA, the CDR3 is TGTGCCAGCAGCAAAGGCCCCGCAGGGAAGAACACTGAAGCTTTCTTT. It encodes CASSKGPAGKNTEAFF.

The V gene is TRBV13, the J gene TRBJ1-1; no reliable D call. This CDR3 is built from 12 residues. The germline V gene encodes CDR1 PRHDT and CDR2 FYEKMQ (reference sequence). Deletions cut 5 bases from V and 4 bases from J, with 8 bases between. The CDR3 coding sequence is TGTGCCAGCAGCGACCAGGTCACTGAAGCTTTCTTT. The encoded protein is CASSDQVTEAFF. Full variable domain (missing parts from reference TRBV13 and TRBJ1-1): AAGVIQSPRHLIKEKRETATLKCYPIPRHDTVYWYQQGPGQDPQFLISFYEKMQSDKGSIPDRFSAQQFSDYHSELNMSSLELGDSALYFCASSDQVTEAFFGQGTRLTVV.

The J gene is TRBJ2-1, the V gene TRBV12-5, with D possibly being TRBD1 (6 bases). V was pared by 0 bases and J by 5 bases, with 11 bases between. The CDR3 is made up of 15 amino acids. The germline V gene has CDR1 LGHNT and CDR2 FRNRAP. The CDR3 reads CASGLVLGADNEQFF. The CDR3 DNA reads TGTGCTAGTGGTTTGGTTTTGGGGGCAGACAATGAGCAGTTCTTC.

The J gene is TRBJ2-5, the V gene TRBV7-9; 11 bases are shared with TRBD2. Trimming cost V 8 bases and J 5 bases; bases outside gene matches: 10. CDR1 is SEHNR and CDR2 is FQNEAQ in the germline V gene (reference sequence). The CDR3 covers 15 residues. CDR3 amino acids: CASAVAGGPEETQYF. The CDR3 DNA follows: TGTGCCAGCGCCGTAGCGGGGGGGCCGGAGGAGACCCAGTACTTC.

The V and J genes are TRBV7-2 and TRBJ2-2; TRBD1 matches at 7 bases. This CDR3 is built from 16 residues. The germline V gene encodes CDR1 SGHTA and CDR2 FQGNSA. J gave up 4 bases and V 5 bases, and 10 bases lay outside the gene matches. The CDR3 is CASSAQTGIGTGELFF. The DNA for the CDR3 is TGTGCCAGCAGCGCCCAGACAGGGATCGGCACCGGGGAGCTGTTTTTT. The full variable domain, its missing parts supplied by reference TRBV7-2 and TRBJ2-2, is GAGVSQSPSNKVTEKGKDVELRCDPISGHTALYWYRQSLGQGLEFLIYFQGNSAPDKSGLPSDRFSAERTGGSVSTLTIQRTQQEDSAVYLCASSAQTGIGTGELFFGEGSRLTVL.